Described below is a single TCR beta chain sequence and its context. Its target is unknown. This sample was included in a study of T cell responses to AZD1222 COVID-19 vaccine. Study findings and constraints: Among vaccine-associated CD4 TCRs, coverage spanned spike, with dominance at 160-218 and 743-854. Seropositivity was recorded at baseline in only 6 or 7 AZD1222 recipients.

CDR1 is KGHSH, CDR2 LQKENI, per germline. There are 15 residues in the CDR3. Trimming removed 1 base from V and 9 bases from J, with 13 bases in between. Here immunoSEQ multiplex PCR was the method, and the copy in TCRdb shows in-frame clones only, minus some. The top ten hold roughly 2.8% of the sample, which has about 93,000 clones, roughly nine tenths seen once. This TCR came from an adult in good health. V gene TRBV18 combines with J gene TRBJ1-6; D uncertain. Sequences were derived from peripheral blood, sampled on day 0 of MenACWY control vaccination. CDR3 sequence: CASSPQAGEGSPLHF. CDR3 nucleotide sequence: TGTGCCAGCTCACCACAGGCAGGAGAAGGTTCACCCCTCCACTTT.